The present T cell receptor (beta chain) was sequenced within a study of blood T cells in healthy people across ages. Study-level background: Roughly one uniquely barcoded beta molecule per two T cells was captured.

Per sample, extraction of total RNA gave at least 5 micrograms in every case. The CDR3 loop spans 15 amino acids. Trimming removed 6 bases from V and 4 bases from J, with 16 bases in between. CDR1 and CDR2 (germline): MDHEN, SYDVKM. A second about 7 to 11 cycle PCR used barcoded and J-beta primers. TCRdb fed the 5' RACE reads into MiXCR, producing one record per CDR3 protein. The table lists 730,000 or so distinct CDR3 sequences, roughly 44% of them singletons. This clonotype has a single count. This sequence was found in a woman aged 60 to 75 in good health. The gene calls are TRBV28 and TRBJ1-5, with a possible D match to TRBD1 (5 bases). Sequencing was performed on blood. The CDR3 reads CASSPRDGQNQPQHF. The CDR3 DNA reads TGTGCCAGCAGCCCCCGGGACGGCCAGAATCAGCCCCAGCATTTT.